Sequencing of this T cell receptor (beta chain) was carried out in a study of spatial heterogeneity in lung cancer. Individually, TCR cDNA molecules were each labelled with a unique molecular identifier. MiXCR, applied by TCRdb to the 5' RACE reads, yields one record per CDR3 protein. Of tens of thousands of distinct CDR3 sequences detected, about 8% appear once; the ten largest clones hold about 14%. CDR1 is SGHTA and CDR2 is FQGTGA in the germline V gene. J gave up 2 bases and V 5 bases, and 4 bases lay outside the gene matches. The CDR3 has 15 amino acids. Specified time point: sample taken at primary tumor resection. Whole RNA from tumor, nontumor lung or frozen PBMC was sequenced unsorted.

The clonotype comes from a female donor with early-stage non-small cell lung cancer. The J gene is TRBJ2-5, the V gene TRBV7-3; 11 bases line up with TRBD2. The sample here was PBMCs, taken at surgery. CDR3 amino acids: CASSQTSGKQETQYF. CDR3 nucleotides: TGTGCCAGCAGCCAGACTAGCGGGAAACAAGAGACCCAGTACTTC.